The 24 T cell receptor beta chains below all came from one sample that was sequenced in a study of Graves' ophthalmopathy and Graves' hyperthyroidism. TCR beta CDR3 regions were amplified from RNA transcripts. First-round RT-PCR used HTBI primers; second-round multiplex PCR followed. TCRdb analysed the multiplex PCR reads with MiXCR anew, one entry per CDR3 protein. Seen here are about 400,000 distinct CDR3 sequences, approximately 16% observed once, and the top ten hold about 1.4%. Sequences were obtained from peripheral blood. These receptor sequences come from a woman aged 18-35 years with Graves' ophthalmopathy.

This clonotype was counted only a few times. A much larger clone is a single base away; this may be a read error. The rearrangement uses TRBV28 and TRBJ1-5; D not resolved. The length of the CDR3 is 16 residues. Germline V lookup: CDR1 MDHEN, CDR2 SYDVKM. The CDR3 nucleotides read TGTACCAGCAGTCCACCGGCGCGTCACAGCAATCAGCCCCAGCATTTT. Its translation: CTSSPPARHSNQPQHF.

This clonotype was counted many times. This chain joins TRBV3-1 and TRBJ1-5, with D uncertain. Germline loops: CDR1 LGHDT, CDR2 YNNKEL (reference sequence). This CDR3 region has 16 residues. V gave up 0 bases and J gave up 3 bases, with 12 bases separating them. The CDR3 is CASSQDHYGNNQPQHF. The CDR3 DNA follows: TGTGCCAGCAGCCAAGATCATTACGGGAACAATCAGCCCCAGCATTTT.

This clonotype appeared many times. This rearrangement joins TRBV6-1 to TRBJ2-7; 7 bases line up with TRBD2. The CDR3 is made up of 15 amino acids. With V trimmed by 6 bases and J by 2 bases, 10 bases remained unmatched. Germline CDR1 is MNHNS and CDR2 is SASEGT. Here the CDR3 reads CASSLSGIGAYEQYF. CDR3 bases: TGTGCCAGCAGCTTAAGCGGGATAGGGGCCTACGAGCAGTACTTC.

This clonotype was detected many times. This chain connects TRBV7-6 to TRBJ2-2, with D perhaps TRBD2 (5 bases). The CDR3 is 15 residues long. Germline CDR1 and CDR2: SGHVS and FNYEAQ. The V gene lost 5 bases and the J gene lost 1 base, with 11 bases spanning the gap. In DNA form, the CDR3 reads TGTGCCAGCAGCGGAGTAGGGAGGAACACCGGGGAGCTGTTTTTT. It is translated as CASSGVGRNTGELFF.

This clonotype was counted ten times or more. The chain couples TRBV6-2 or TRBV6-3 to TRBJ2-2, with a possible D match to TRBD2 (6 bases). Germline values: CDR1 MNHEY, CDR2 SVGEGT. Trimming removed 10 bases at V and 3 bases at J, with 15 bases between. The CDR3 has 14 residues. DNA for the CDR3: TGTGCCAACAAGGCATCGGGGGACACCGGGGAGCTGTTTTTT. Residues: CANKASGDTGELFF.

The table lists this clonotype with many counts. The chain links TRBV11-2 to TRBJ2-4; D might be TRBD2 (5 bases). The V gene lost 2 bases and the J gene lost 8 bases, with 13 bases spanning the gap. This CDR3 is built from 14 residues. Per the germline V gene, CDR1 is SGHAT and CDR2 is FQNNGV. The CDR3 region is CASSLKGVYHIQYF. CDR3 nucleotide sequence: TGTGCCAGCAGCTTAAAGGGAGTATACCACATTCAGTACTTC.

The CDR3: CASSFLAGGHGETQYF. CDR3 nucleotide sequence: TGTGCCAGCAGTTTCCTAGCGGGAGGACATGGAGAGACCCAGTACTTC. The V gene is TRBV6-5, the J gene TRBJ2-5; 11 nucleotides line up with TRBD2. The trim removed 4 bases at V and 4 bases at J, leaving 8 bases unmatched. CDR1 and CDR2 from the germline V gene are MNHEY and SVGAGI. This CDR3 has 16 residues.

This clonotype occurred a few times. The J gene is TRBJ1-2, the V gene TRBV30; TRBD1 might be the D (5 bases). V was cut by 4 bases and J by 2 bases, with 8 bases left in between. Germline-derived CDR1 and CDR2 are GTSNPN and SVGIG (reference sequence). CDR3 length: 12 residues. As DNA, the CDR3 is TGTGCCTGGACCGGGGCGAACTATGGCTACACCTTC. It translates to CAWTGANYGYTF.

The table lists this clonotype with many counts. A much larger clone differs by one base, so this may be a read error. The chain joins TRBV12-3 or TRBV12-4 to TRBJ1-3, with D perhaps TRBD1 (5 bases). The CDR3 runs 12 residues. V was clipped by 6 bases and J by 2 bases, with 5 bases between them. The CDR3 reads CASSRAGNTIYF. In nucleotides, the CDR3 is TGTGCCAGCAGCAGGGCTGGAAACACCATATATTTT.

This chain joins TRBV19 and TRBJ2-7; 11 bases are a match to TRBD1. Germline loops: CDR1 LNHDA, CDR2 SQIVND (reference sequence). V shed 4 bases and J 5 bases; nucleotides not matched to a gene: 7. CDR3 length equals 15 residues. The CDR3 coding sequence is TGTGCCAGTAGTAACCGGGACAGGGGGACACACGAGCAGTACTTC. It codes for CASSNRDRGTHEQYF.

This clonotype was seen ten or more times. The rearrangement links TRBV6-2 or TRBV6-3 to TRBJ1-5; D not resolved. The V and J ends lost 0 bases and 5 bases respectively, with 11 bases between them. The germline V gene encodes CDR1 MNHEY and CDR2 SVGEGT. The CDR3 length is 15 residues. The CDR3, as DNA: TGTGCCAGCAGTTACTCGATGGGGAGGGATCAGCCCCAGCATTTT. Residues: CASSYSMGRDQPQHF.

This clonotype was observed a few times. V is TRBV6-1 and J is TRBJ1-1; perhaps TRBD1 as D (5 bases). Germline V gene sequence: CDR1 MNHNS, CDR2 SASEGT. The V gene lost 8 bases and the J gene lost 5 bases, with 24 bases spanning the gap. The CDR3 runs 16 residues. This chain's CDR3 is CASSGSAKIRETEAFF. The CDR3 DNA reads TGTGCCAGCTCAGGGTCGGCGAAGATAAGAGAGACTGAAGCTTTCTTT.

The sample holds many counts of this clonotype. The V and J genes are TRBV6-1 and TRBJ2-4; no definite D call. In germline, CDR1 is MNHNS, CDR2 SASEGT. The CDR3 sequence is 11 residues long. V shed 5 bases and J shed 2 bases, with 1 base lying between them. CDR3 amino acids: CASSTKNIQYF. The CDR3 bases are TGTGCCAGCAGTACCAAAAACATTCAGTACTTC.

This clonotype was counted many times. The chain couples TRBV2 to TRBJ1-2; 8 bases match TRBD1. The CDR3 covers 15 residues. V lost 4 bases and J lost 0; bases outside the gene matches: 4. Germline V gene lookup returns CDR1 SNHLY and CDR2 FYNNEI. The chain's CDR3 is CASSGRTGTNYGYTF. CDR3 in DNA: TGTGCCAGCAGTGGTCGGACAGGGACTAACTATGGCTACACCTTC.

This clonotype was observed many times. The chain employs TRBV6-1 and TRBJ2-5; D tentatively reads TRBD1 or TRBD2 (5 bases each). Germline CDR1 is MNHNS and CDR2 is SASEGT. Trimming pared 3 bases from V and 4 bases from J, leaving 12 bases between. The CDR3 contains 14 residues. CDR3 sequence: CASSELGGGETQYF. For the CDR3, the DNA is TGTGCCAGCAGTGAGCTCGGTGGGGGAGAGACCCAGTACTTC.

Many counts were recorded for this clonotype. The chain carries TRBV12-3 or TRBV12-4 and TRBJ2-7; no clear D. V shed 5 bases and J shed 4 bases, with 9 bases lying between them. The CDR3 runs 12 residues. CDR3 coding DNA: TGTGCCAGCAGTATGCTTGGGTACGAGCAGTACTTC. Its translation: CASSMLGYEQYF.

The table lists this clonotype with many counts. This chain uses TRBV2 with TRBJ1-5, with no clear D. The CDR3 contains 14 residues. The germline CDR1 and CDR2 sequences are SNHLY and FYNNEI. The V and J ends lost 2 bases and 0 bases respectively, with 5 bases between them. CDR3 coding DNA: TGTGCCAGCAGTGAAAGCTCTAGCAATCAGCCCCAGCATTTT. Its translation: CASSESSSNQPQHF.

This clonotype was seen at least ten times. The chain links TRBV19 to TRBJ1-1; no clear D gene. Per the germline V gene, CDR1 is LNHDA and CDR2 is SQIVND (reference sequence). This CDR3 is built from 13 residues. The V end lost 7 bases, the J end lost 1 base, and 10 bases lay between the germline ends. The CDR3 loop reads CASKIMSNTEAFF. CDR3 DNA sequence: TGTGCCAGTAAAATAATGTCGAACACTGAAGCTTTCTTT.

This clonotype has at least ten counts. The chain employs TRBV12-3 or TRBV12-4 and TRBJ2-7; D may be TRBD2 (6 bases). Trimming took off 7 bases at V and 7 bases at J, with 14 bases between the two ends. The CDR3 sequence is 12 residues long. CDR3 bases: TGTGCCAGCACCCGACTAGGGGAGGAGCAGTACTTC. This translates into CASTRLGEEQYF.

Many counts were recorded for this clonotype. V and J are TRBV27 and TRBJ1-2; possible D gene TRBD1, 5 bases. The CDR3 has 13 amino acids. Germline V gives CDR1 MNHEY, CDR2 SMNVEV (reference sequence). V was pared by 3 bases and J by 8 bases, with 13 bases between. DNA of the CDR3: TGTGCCAGCAGTTTCAGAGGGGCTGGCGGCTACACCTTC. Its translation is CASSFRGAGGYTF.

The J gene is TRBJ2-5, the V gene TRBV5-1; 9 positions agree with TRBD1. The CDR3 has 15 amino acids. Trimming cost V 2 bases and J 5 bases; bases outside gene matches: 7. Germline V gene sequence: CDR1 SGHRS, CDR2 YFSETQ. The CDR3 DNA reads TGCGCCAGCAGCTTCAACACAGGGGGCGCGGAGACCCAGTACTTC. Translated, it gives CASSFNTGGAETQYF.

This clonotype was counted at least ten times. This chain joins TRBV3-1 and TRBJ2-7; possibly TRBD2 for D (5 bases). The CDR3 spans 17 residues. Germline lookup yields CDR1 LGHDT and CDR2 YNNKEL (reference sequence). Trimming took off 1 base at V and 2 bases at J, with 18 bases between the two ends. The CDR3 spells CASSQGGLVNGAYEQYF. The CDR3, as DNA: TGTGCCAGCAGCCAAGGAGGGCTAGTAAACGGTGCCTACGAGCAGTACTTC.

This clonotype was found many times. This chain links TRBV29-1 with TRBJ1-5; D possibly corresponds to TRBD1 (6 bases). The V gene lost 7 bases and the J gene lost 4 bases, with 17 bases spanning the gap. The CDR3 runs to 14 residues. Germline V gene sequence: CDR1 SQVTM, CDR2 ANQGSEA. Here the CDR3 reads CSAKPAGANQPQHF. The CDR3 DNA reads as TGCAGCGCCAAACCGGCAGGGGCGAATCAGCCCCAGCATTTT. The full variable domain, with the rest looked up from reference TRBV29-1 and TRBJ1-5, is SAVISQKPSRDICQRGTSLTIQCQVDSQVTMMFWYRQQPGQSLTLIATANQGSEATYESGFVIDKFPISRPNLTFSTLTVSNMSPEDSSIYLCSAKPAGANQPQHFGDGTRLSIL.

In regard to this clonotype: One junction end disagrees with the germline gene, perhaps due to a read error. J is TRBJ2-5 and V is TRBV11-2, with D perhaps assigned TRBD1 or TRBD2 (5 bases each). Germline V gives CDR1 SGHAT, CDR2 FQNNGV. The CDR3 length is 15 residues. DNA for the CDR3: TGTGCCAGCGGCTTAGAGGGGAAGGGGATGGAGACCCAGTACTTC. It translates to CASGLEGKGMETQYF. Looking up the rest from reference TRBV11-2 and TRBJ2-5 gives the full variable domain: EAGVAQSPRYKIIEKRQSVAFWCNPISGHATLYWYQQILGQGPKLLIQFQNNGVVDDSQLPKDRFSAERLKGVDSTLKIQPAKLEDSAVYLCASGLEGKGMETQYFGPGTRLLVL.